The 30 T cell receptor beta chains listed next were all sequenced from one sample in a study of cytomegalovirus exposure and HLA in healthy donors. Amplification used 60 Vbeta primers and 13 Jbeta primers. The method was immunoSEQ multiplex PCR; TCRdb's version includes in-frame clones alone and lacks a portion of them. In the table there are about 110,000 clones, roughly 73% of which are singletons. Sequenced input: PBMCs. The receptors shown here come from a woman between 40 and 50 years old in good health and CMV-seropositive.

This clone showed up just a few times. The chain joins TRBV11-2 to TRBJ2-2; TRBD2 matches at 16 bases. Germline trimming cut 5 bases from V and 4 bases from J; bases unmatched to any gene: 7. The CDR3 covers 18 residues. Germline loops: CDR1 SGHAT, CDR2 FQNNGV. The CDR3 region has the DNA TGTGCCAGCAGCACCCCGGGACTAGCGGGGGGGGTCACCGGGGAGCTGTTTTTT. Residues: CASSTPGLAGGVTGELFF.

The chain recombines TRBV4-3 with TRBJ1-1; 7 positions match TRBD1. V dropped 0 bases and J dropped 10; count of bases not matched to a gene: 20. The CDR3 spans 18 residues. Per germline, CDR1 LGHNA and CDR2 YSLEER. CDR3 sequence (DNA): TGCGCCAGCAGCCAAGATTACTTCCCTGGGACAGACGAAAAGGGAGCTTTCTTT. It is translated as CASSQDYFPGTDEKGAFF.

The rearrangement uses TRBV9 and TRBJ2-6; TRBD1 agrees at 7 bases. Germline V gene sequence: CDR1 SGDLS, CDR2 YYNGEE. This CDR3 has 17 residues. The V gene end was trimmed by 5 bases and the J gene end by 0 bases; junction bases not matched to a gene: 8. The CDR3 region is CASRRTGPSSGANVLTF. The DNA of the CDR3 is TGTGCCAGCAGGCGGACAGGCCCGAGCTCTGGGGCCAACGTCCTGACTTTC. The entire variable domain, with the rest obtained from reference TRBV9 and TRBJ2-6, is as follows: DSGVTQTPKHLITATGQRVTLRCSPRSGDLSVYWYQQSLDQGLQFLIQYYNGEERAKGNILERFSAQQFPDLHSELNLSSLELGDSALYFCASRRTGPSSGANVLTFGAGSRLTVL.

In the case of this clone: A much larger clone sits a single nucleotide away, making a read error possible. V and J are TRBV7-2 and TRBJ2-2; 11 positions match TRBD2. Germline-derived CDR1 and CDR2 are SGHTA and FQGNSA. Trimming at V came to 5 bases and at J to 3 bases, leaving 2 bases not matched to a gene. CDR3 length: 15 residues. CDR3 DNA sequence: TGTGCCAGCAGCAGGGGACTAGCGGACACCGGGGAGCTGTTTTTT. It yields the protein CASSRGLADTGELFF.

The CDR3 DNA follows: TGTGCCAGCAGTCCCGACAGGGTTGACTATGGCTACACCTTC. It yields the protein CASSPDRVDYGYTF. The genes are TRBV6-5 and TRBJ1-2, with 7 bases lining up with TRBD1. Germline V gene sequence: CDR1 MNHEY, CDR2 SVGAGI. The CDR3 sequence is 14 residues long. J was trimmed by 3 bases and V by 5 bases; bases with no gene match: 6.

The chain carries TRBV7-6 and TRBJ2-5; weak D call: TRBD1 (5 bases). The J call is in doubt because the DNA end fits TRBJ2-7 better. The CDR3 has 14 residues. CDR1 SGHVS and CDR2 FNYEAQ come from the germline V gene. The CDR3 nucleotides read TGTGCCAGCAGCTTAGAAGCAGGGCCCTACGAGCAGTACTTC. It is translated as CASSLEAGPYEQYF.

V usage is TRBV6-5 and J usage is TRBJ1-2; D is possibly TRBD1 (6 bases). V dropped 7 bases and J dropped 0 bases, with 15 bases sitting between them. The CDR3 loop spans 15 amino acids. Germline V lookup: CDR1 MNHEY, CDR2 SVGAGI. The CDR3 coding sequence is TGTGCCAGCATTACAACCAGGGGCTCTAACTATGGCTACACCTTC. This codes for CASITTRGSNYGYTF.

The V gene is TRBV10-3, the J gene TRBJ2-1, with 12 bases aligning to TRBD2. J gave up 6 bases and V 4 bases, and 1 base lay outside the gene matches. The CDR3 runs 14 residues. CDR1 is ENHRY and CDR2 is SYGVKD in the germline V gene. DNA for the CDR3: TGTGCCATCAGTGGACTAGCGGGAGTCAATGAGCAGTTCTTC. It yields the protein CAISGLAGVNEQFF.

This chain joins TRBV28 and TRBJ2-5, with TRBD1 as a possible D gene (5 bases). V was cut by 0 bases and J by 1 base, with 9 bases left in between. The CDR3 has 15 residues. Germline V gene sequence: CDR1 MDHEN, CDR2 SYDVKM. The CDR3: CASSLWTVSQETQYF. The CDR3 DNA is TGTGCCAGCAGTTTATGGACAGTATCCCAAGAGACCCAGTACTTC.

The chain is built from TRBV4-1 and TRBJ2-6, with D possibly being TRBD1 (7 bases). CDR3 length equals 16 residues. Trimming cost V 1 base and J 9 bases, with 16 bases left between them. The germline V gene has CDR1 MGHRA and CDR2 YSYEKL. DNA for the CDR3: TGCGCCAGCAGCCAAGTCGGAGGGGGCCGTGGCAACGTCCTGACTTTC. Protein sequence: CASSQVGGGRGNVLTF.

For this clone: A read error may account for a junction end that differs from germline. The chain couples TRBV7-9 to TRBJ2-7; no reliable D call. Looked up from germline, CDR1 is SEHNR and CDR2 is FQNEAQ (reference sequence). The CDR3 extends over 12 amino acids. The CDR3 region has the DNA TGTTCCAGCAGCTTAGGGCAGTACGAGCAGTACTTC. Its translation is CSSSLGQYEQYF. The whole variable domain, filled in from reference TRBV7-9 and TRBJ2-7, reads DTGVSQNPRHKITKRGQNVTFRCDPISEHNRLYWYRQTLGQGPEFLTYFQNEAQLEKSRLLSDRFSAERPKGSFSTLEIQRTEQGDSAMYLCSSSLGQYEQYFGPGTRLTVT.

This rearrangement joins TRBV5-4 to TRBJ2-2; 9 bases agree with TRBD2. This CDR3 spans 17 amino acids. CDR1 is SGHNT, CDR2 YYREEE, per germline (reference sequence). The V gene end was trimmed by 4 bases and the J gene end by 4 bases; junction bases not matched to a gene: 11. The CDR3 is CASSTRGGGGVTGELFF. The DNA for the CDR3 is TGTGCCAGCAGCACTCGAGGCGGGGGGGGCGTCACCGGGGAGCTGTTTTTT.

J is TRBJ1-3 and V is TRBV4-2; 7 nucleotides align to TRBD1. Germline V gene lookup returns CDR1 LGHNA and CDR2 YNFKEQ. V dropped 2 bases and J dropped 2; count of bases not matched to a gene: 9. The CDR3 has 17 residues. CDR3 residues: CASSQIIQGRTGNTIYF. DNA of the CDR3: TGTGCCAGCAGCCAAATTATACAGGGGAGGACTGGAAACACCATATATTTT.

The V gene is TRBV18, the J gene TRBJ1-2, with D hard to call. Germline values: CDR1 KGHSH, CDR2 LQKENI. Trimming took off 3 bases at V and 3 bases at J, with 8 bases between the two ends. The CDR3 consists of 13 residues. The CDR3 here is CASSPSRDYGYTF. DNA for the CDR3: TGTGCCAGCTCACCTAGCCGGGACTATGGCTACACCTTC.

The chain combines TRBV19 with TRBJ1-6; D possibly corresponds to TRBD1 (5 bases). This CDR3 region has 14 residues. Trimming took off 3 bases at V and 5 bases at J, with 8 bases between the two ends. Germline CDR1 and CDR2: LNHDA and SQIVND (reference sequence). CDR3: CASSIGADNSPLHF. CDR3 sequence (DNA): TGTGCCAGTAGTATTGGGGCAGATAATTCACCCCTCCACTTT.

This clone has just one count. For the CDR3, the DNA is TGTGCCAGCAGCTTAGGACGAGCGGGAGAAGTCACCGGGGAGCTGTTTTTT. It codes for CASSLGRAGEVTGELFF. The chain recombines TRBV13 with TRBJ2-2, with 8 bases that match TRBD2. With V trimmed by 0 bases and J by 4 bases, 7 bases remained unmatched. CDR1 PRHDT and CDR2 FYEKMQ come from the germline V gene (reference sequence). This CDR3 has 17 amino acids. Variable domain in full (rest from reference TRBV13 and TRBJ2-2): AAGVIQSPRHLIKEKRETATLKCYPIPRHDTVYWYQQGPGQDPQFLISFYEKMQSDKGSIPDRFSAQQFSDYHSELNMSSLELGDSALYFCASSLGRAGEVTGELFFGEGSRLTVL.

There are a few counts of this clone. The rearrangement uses TRBV6-1 and TRBJ1-6; the match to TRBD1 covers 7 bases. The CDR3 runs 15 residues. The germline gives CDR1 MNHNS, CDR2 SASEGT. The junction had 1 base not matched to a gene; V was cut back by 0 bases and J by 5 bases. The CDR3 here is CASSEAGGHNSPLHF. CDR3 nucleotide sequence: TGTGCCAGCAGTGAAGCAGGGGGCCATAATTCACCCCTCCACTTT.

This chain connects TRBV5-1 to TRBJ2-1; perhaps TRBD1 as D (5 bases). Germline V gene lookup returns CDR1 SGHRS and CDR2 YFSETQ. This CDR3 is 15 amino acids long. Trimming took off 1 base at V and 2 bases at J, with 10 bases between the two ends. CDR3 in amino acids: CASSLRQGTYNEQFF. The CDR3 DNA follows: TGCGCCAGCAGCTTGCGTCAGGGAACCTACAATGAGCAGTTCTTC.

This chain uses TRBV6-1 with TRBJ1-1; D is possibly TRBD1 (6 bases). V gave up 2 bases and J gave up 1 base, with 14 bases separating them. The CDR3 is made up of 16 amino acids. Germline loops: CDR1 MNHNS, CDR2 SASEGT. The CDR3 protein is CASSEPRQDRNTEAFF. For the CDR3, the DNA is TGTGCCAGCAGTGAACCGCGACAGGACCGGAACACTGAAGCTTTCTTT.

The V call is TRBV4-2, the J call TRBJ1-3; D remains unclear. Trimming shortened V by 1 base and J by 2 bases, and 9 bases separated the two germline ends. The CDR3 spans 15 residues. Germline V gives CDR1 LGHNA, CDR2 YNFKEQ. CDR3 in amino acids: CASSQGQPPGNTIYF. CDR3 nucleotides: TGTGCCAGCAGCCAAGGACAACCGCCTGGAAACACCATATATTTT.

This chain links TRBV9 with TRBJ2-5; the match to TRBD2 covers 7 bases. The CDR3 runs 14 residues. Losses at the gene ends were 0 bases for V and 2 bases for J; bases not matched to a gene: 1. Germline lookup yields CDR1 SGDLS and CDR2 YYNGEE. The CDR3 region has the DNA TGTGCCAGCAGCGTAGGGGGGGGGCAAGAGACCCAGTACTTC. It codes for CASSVGGGQETQYF. Full variable domain (missing parts from reference TRBV9 and TRBJ2-5): DSGVTQTPKHLITATGQRVTLRCSPRSGDLSVYWYQQSLDQGLQFLIQYYNGEERAKGNILERFSAQQFPDLHSELNLSSLELGDSALYFCASSVGGGQETQYFGPGTRLLVL.

The chain joins TRBV28 to TRBJ1-4; D is possibly TRBD1 (6 bases). The CDR3 contains 15 residues. V shed 1 base and J shed 10 bases, with 16 bases lying between them. Germline V gene data show CDR1 as MDHEN and CDR2 as SYDVKM. The CDR3 DNA sequence: TGTGCCAGCAGTTTATCCAGGGGCTTATTCGGAAAACTGTTTTTT. Its translation is CASSLSRGLFGKLFF.

The J gene is TRBJ1-4, the V gene TRBV19; the D gene is possibly TRBD1 (6 bases). The CDR3 loop spans 15 amino acids. Per germline, CDR1 LNHDA and CDR2 SQIVND (reference sequence). The ends were cut back, 9 bases at V and 2 bases at J, with 16 bases in the middle. In nucleotides, the CDR3 is TGTGCCAGAAAACAGGGTAATGCGACTAATGAAAAACTGTTTTTT. Residues: CARKQGNATNEKLFF. Looking up the rest from reference TRBV19 and TRBJ1-4 gives the full variable domain: DGGITQSPKYLFRKEGQNVTLSCEQNLNHDAMYWYRQDPGQGLRLIYYSQIVNDFQKGDIAEGYSVSREKKESFPLTVTSAQKNPTAFYLCARKQGNATNEKLFFGSGTQLSVL.

This chain connects TRBV7-2 to TRBJ2-1; TRBD1 matches at 9 bases. V shed 5 bases, J shed 8 bases, and the junction held 7 bases outside the gene matches. The CDR3 sequence is 14 residues long. Germline V gene data show CDR1 as SGHTA and CDR2 as FQGNSA. This CDR3 is CASSRVGTGHEQFF. Written as DNA, the CDR3 is TGTGCCAGCAGCAGGGTGGGGACAGGGCATGAGCAGTTCTTC.

This clone has a handful of counts. The chain couples TRBV4-3 to TRBJ1-2, with 7 nucleotides matching TRBD1. This CDR3 has 14 residues. CDR1 LGHNA and CDR2 YSLEER come from the germline V gene. Trimming at V came to 0 bases and at J to 6 bases, leaving 4 bases not matched to a gene. CDR3 sequence reads: CASSQEEGGNGYTF. CDR3 sequence (DNA): TGCGCCAGCAGCCAAGAAGAAGGGGGCAATGGCTACACCTTC.

This clone came up once. The chain combines TRBV7-2 with TRBJ2-2; 9 bases are shared with TRBD2. The CDR3 extends over 17 amino acids. V gave up 1 base and J gave up 2 bases; unmatched junction bases: 5. The V gene's germline CDR1 is SGHTA and CDR2 FQGNSA. The DNA of the CDR3 is TGTGCCAGCAGCTTAGTTGGACTAGCGCTTAACACCGGGGAGCTGTTTTTT. Translation gives CASSLVGLALNTGELFF.

This chain connects TRBV2 to TRBJ1-5, with 7 nucleotides matching TRBD1. Germline CDR1 reads SNHLY; CDR2 reads FYNNEI. CDR3 length equals 15 residues. V lost 5 bases and J lost 5; bases outside the gene matches: 9. CDR3 protein: CASSPTGIGDQPQHF. CDR3 bases: TGTGCCAGCAGTCCGACAGGGATCGGAGATCAGCCCCAGCATTTT.

This clone came up once. This rearrangement joins TRBV4-2 to TRBJ2-5, with 10 bases that match TRBD1. The J call may be wrong; the DNA end is better matched by TRBJ2-7. The length of the CDR3 is 17 residues. CDR1 LGHNA and CDR2 YNFKEQ come from the germline V gene. As DNA, the CDR3 is TGTGCCAGCAGCCAAGCGGGACAGGGGTCAAGCTCCTACGAGCAGTACTTC. This codes for CASSQAGQGSSSYEQYF.

The J gene is TRBJ1-5, the V gene TRBV27; 7 nucleotides line up with TRBD1. CDR1 and CDR2 from the germline V gene are MNHEY and SMNVEV (reference sequence). This CDR3 spans 16 amino acids. Trimming cost V 5 bases and J 0 bases; bases outside gene matches: 7. The CDR3 coding sequence is TGTGCCAGCAGTCCATCCCAGGGGGATAGCAATCAGCCCCAGCATTTT. Its translation is CASSPSQGDSNQPQHF.

The rearrangement uses TRBV19 and TRBJ1-6, with D perhaps matching TRBD1 (6 bases). Germline CDR1 reads LNHDA; CDR2 reads SQIVND (reference sequence). The V end lost 3 bases, the J end lost 0 bases, and 18 bases lay between the germline ends. The CDR3 consists of 19 residues. The CDR3 region is CASSIRGISGVSYNSPLHF. In nucleotides, the CDR3 is TGTGCCAGTAGTATCAGGGGAATCTCGGGTGTCTCCTATAATTCACCCCTCCACTTT.